This TCR beta chain was obtained from a study of cytomegalovirus exposure and HLA in healthy donors (dated by TCRdb to 2017 to 2019). Study-level background: In an earlier analysis of under 600 of the donors, 276 Gb of sequence data and roughly 100 million unique TCR beta sequences from about 190 million T cells were reported. An early release that covered fewer than 800 HLA-typed donors contained 300 to 350 gigabases of sequencing data and tens of millions of unique TCR sequences. The genetic ancestry cluster associated with self-reported Caucasian donors included roughly 84% of the 398 genotyped donors. The T cell repertoires of under 700 subjects were profiled by immunosequencing and related to cytomegalovirus serostatus. All discovery cohort repertoires had been generated on a single sequencing platform. Typing coverage differed by locus: A, B, C, DRB1 and DQB1 were typed in roughly 620-630 donors, DQA1 in 522, DPA1 in approximately 600, and DPB1 in just under 480. A later analysis re-examined previously published TCR beta repertoires from over 500 donors and added high-resolution HLA genotyping to investigate patterns of TCR occurrence. Both class I and class II loci were covered by HLA typing, at four-digit resolution. In an earlier analysis of more than 550 of the donors, high-throughput TCR beta sequencing was used to judge whether each TCR beta V gene segment behaved as functional or pseudogenic. Along with the roughly 670-subject first cohort, a separate validation cohort of over 90 different subjects was used. Several DR-DQ haplotypes were handled as single units for association and clustering, since linkage in the cohort was strong. Donor age, sex, ethnicity and CMV serostatus were compiled together with the repertoire data. The study aimed to test whether cataloging public T cell receptors could reveal signatures of past pathogen exposure. To predict cytomegalovirus infection status, the study combined high-throughput TCR immunosequencing, statistical association of individual TCRs with disease status, and machine learning. Rather than using new phenotypic data, the later analysis identified candidate immune exposures from TCR beta sequences and from how often those sequences occurred across donors. On average, around 230,000 unique TCR beta nucleotide sequences were sequenced per donor among 300 to 500 genotyped donors of the cohort, with roughly 20% of those sequences being non-productive. A later genetic analysis used genome-wide SNP genotypes for about 60% of the roughly 700 donors, treating that subset as a discovery cohort.

What the authors observed across the whole study: The presence/absence analyses assumed that sequencing depth was roughly uniform across donors, and that assumption may not be true. When HLA alleles, especially DR and DQ, strongly co-occurred, TCR associations were difficult to assign to individual alleles. This cohort had only TCR beta chains sequenced, and the lack of alpha or paired-chain data limited which features could be detected. In a later analysis, HLA-associated TCR beta chains showed more clonal expansion and lower generation probabilities than non-associated chains that were equally common. Because HLA typing was missing for some donors at each locus, association tests included only the typed subset. In a later analysis, TCR association rates were found to vary across HLA loci, with the most associated TCRs seen for DRB1 alleles and the fewest for HLA-C alleles. According to a later genetic analysis, donors in an Asian-associated ancestry cluster had fewer N-insertions in productive TCRs than the approximately 690-donor mean. Because the 87-base-pair reads could not distinguish some IMGT-functional V segments, including TRBV6-2 and TRBV6-3, those segments were excluded. Most TCR sequences were observed very rarely across donors, whereas some public TCRs were present in many individuals. Because counts were too low, seventeen rarely observed V segments, including chromosome 9 orphons, were left out of the earlier analysis of over 550 of the donors. Most CMV-associated TCR beta chains appeared to be HLA-restricted in a later analysis, and the HLA associations seemed to be driven largely by CMV exposure. In vitro tests confirmed that a few of the cytomegalovirus-associated TCR beta chains recognize cytomegalovirus antigens. Correlated functional status among segregating V segments might reflect linkage disequilibrium, but an unknown experimental factor could not be ruled out. Broadly in line with IMGT annotations, most TCR beta V segments showed up in productive rearrangements about 87% or about 30% of the time in an earlier analysis of around 600 of the donors. CMV serostatus was the only immune exposure information available for the cohort. An association between a missense DCLRE1C variant and V-gene and J-gene trimming of TCR beta chains was found in a later genetic analysis and replicated in an independent cohort. In the study, around 150 TCR beta chains were listed as associated with cytomegalovirus. At a false discovery rate of 0.05, a later analysis linked under 20,000 TCR beta sequences to specific HLA alleles. In both the original and validation cohorts, the classifier was reported to diagnose cytomegalovirus status with high specificity and sensitivity. A further reported finding was that TCR beta sequences accurately predicted the HLA-A and HLA-B alleles for most subjects in the first cohort. Several of the top co-occurrence clusters appeared to be linked to parvovirus B19, influenza, CMV and Epstein-Barr virus, according to a later analysis. A cluster of highly shared sequence variants was judged likely to represent a technical artifact of the sequencing pipeline. The authors suggested that the approach could potentially be extended to other disease states and immunological phenotypes.

Receptor amplification or capture employed the immunoSEQ multiplex PCR assay. A mixture of 60 forward primers for TCR Vbeta segments and 13 reverse primers for TCR Jbeta segments was used in the multiplex PCR. The CDR3 region of rearranged TCR beta genes was amplified from genomic DNA by a multiplex PCR assay. Amplified TCR beta libraries were sequenced as 87-base-pair reads on the Illumina HiSeq System. The source study handled its data this way. In a later analysis, tens of millions of unique TCR beta chains were counted across the 500 to 850 repertoires, and approximately 9.9 million of these chains were shared by at least two donors. To remove PCR and sequencing errors, raw reads were error-corrected and collapsed into unique sequences using a nearest-neighbor algorithm that merged closely related sequences. CDR3 sequences were aligned to IMGT reference sequences to assign V, D and J gene segments. For a sequence to be retained, a match of at least six nucleotides to both a V gene segment and a J gene segment was required. Rearrangements were classified as productive when the CDR3 lacked stop codons and remained in frame with V and J, and all other rearrangements were classified as non-productive. CDR3 was defined according to IMGT convention as the region running from the second conserved V-encoded cysteine to the conserved J-encoded phenylalanine. The earlier analysis of fewer than 700 of the donors excluded sequences that lacked an unambiguous match to a single V gene segment. An earlier analysis of 550 to 650 of the donors classified V segments as functional when productive rearrangements were above 56.7% and as segregating when the standard deviation between donors was above 5%. A statistical classification framework was built to diagnose cytomegalovirus status from the catalog of TCR beta chain sequences. In a later analysis, V and J genes were assigned by comparing TCR nucleotide sequences against IMGT/GENE-DB human TR gene sequences. The TCRdist pipeline was used in a later analysis to assign CDR3 sequences and most-parsimonious VDJ recombination scenarios. In a later analysis, each TCR beta chain was defined by its CDR3 amino acid sequence together with its V-gene family, and reads lacking a unique V-gene family were excluded. In a later analysis, several hundred highly shared, low-generation-probability nucleotide sequences were removed to address suspected cross-contamination and a sequencing artifact. A later analysis calculated a clonal expansion index for each public chain from normalized within-repertoire ranks of inferred template counts. A later analysis computed generation probabilities with a VDJ recombination model fitted to out-of-frame rearrangements, and checked the results against IGoR. A later analysis scored TCR-TCR, TCR-HLA and TCR-CMV co-occurrence with hypergeometric tests, applying a repertoire-size bias correction to TCR pairs. In a later analysis, false discovery rates were estimated by permuting HLA or CMV assignments 20 times. In a later analysis, co-occurring TCRs were grouped using DBSCAN, with TCRdist sequence similarity added in when clustering inside HLA-allele-positive subsets. Co-occurrence clustering excluded repertoires with fewer than 30,000 or more than 120,000 public chains, plus five with anomalous nucleotide sharing. Imported from immuneACCESS, the table was reduced by TCRdb to in-frame sequences with V and J called. These copies leave out some clones; in studies compared against another copy, an unresolved V gene accounts for under half, and the cause of the remainder is not known. The V and J calls and clone size are taken from that table; D and trimming were inferred from the DNA. This sample gives 200,000 to 250,000 clones in total; approximately 79% of them show up just once. 1.7% of the sample comes from the top ten.

In total, about 650 healthy bone marrow donors made up the cohort. At the time of sampling, all cohort members were nominally healthy, though unrecorded immune exposures were likely present. The donor tested CMV seronegative and was one of the 352 seronegative cohort members. A peripheral blood sample was provided by each donor, and peripheral blood mononuclear cells were used for TCR beta sequencing. The Qiagen DNeasy Blood Extraction Kit was used to extract genomic DNA from the blood cell samples. Notes on this clone: No antigen is known for it. Base qualities are not provided; no much larger clone lies one nucleotide away.

After removal of 6 bases from V and 7 bases from J, the junction retains 17 bases not matched to a gene. CDR1 and CDR2 are read off the germline V gene (reference sequence) as LNHDA and SQIVND. The CDR3 holds 17 amino acids from the cysteine to the phenylalanine. Of all the DNA, just the CDR3 is kept, 51 bases in frame from base 1. The sequencing sample was made of PBMCs. The sequence joins TRBV19 to TRBJ2-1, with TRBD2 matching 8 junction bases. This receptor was obtained from a middle-aged man in good health and CMV-seronegative. The CDR3 is CASRLGYSGGPPNEQFF. The DNA sequence reads TGTGCCAGTAGGCTGGGCTATTCGGGAGGGCCTCCGAATGAGCAGTTCTTC.